This TCR beta chain was found in a study of long-term antiretroviral therapy in people with HIV (dated by TCRdb to between 2021 and 2024). Background for the entire study: The earliest samples were collected approximately a decade before the 2015 WHO recommendation for immediate ART, a period when ART was typically delayed until CD4 counts fell. Eleven of the 30 participants with HIV were female. No cross-contamination during QIAcube processing turned up in test extractions that ran a monoclonal T-cell line alongside about 30 polyclonal samples. A retrospective serial study tested whether changes in peripheral blood TRB repertoire composition and diversity were associated with ART initiation and durable HIV suppression. A total of roughly 200 cryopreserved PBMC samples came from 25 to 30 adults with confirmed HIV infection and were collected serially over a mean of roughly six years (range 1-12).

The immunoSEQ hsTCRB v3.0 assay was used at survey level resolution to sequence the TRB variable region. A depth of roughly 35,000-50,000 T-cell genomes per sample was targeted for TRB sequencing. TRB libraries were pooled and sequenced on an Illumina MiSeq using a v3 150-cycle kit. Under the source paper's analysis protocol: Repertoire analysis ran in R within a reproducible Nextflow workflow covering QC, data transformation and analysis. LymphoSeq2, an R package for exploring AIRR-Seq data, was used to implement custom analyses. After excluding a handful of samples that yielded fewer than 5000 total TRB sequences, approximately 180 HIV repertoires remained for analysis. Of the 188 retained HIV repertoires, about 61 were collected before and around 130 after ART initiation. Repertoires were downsampled to 5000 TRB nucleotide sequences, with summary statistics averaged over 100 downsampling iterations. The analysis kept only TRB sequences whose CDR3 regions were at least seven amino acids long. Diversity was assessed using a clonality score derived from Shannon entropy and using the Gini coefficient. In repertoire networks, the top 5000 CDR3 amino acid sequences were linked whenever an edit distance of one separated two sequences. For TRB CDR3 amino acid sequences, GLIPH2 was used to predict antigen specificity groups and MHC restriction. CDR3 amino acid sequences were matched against VDJdb and McPAS-TCR to flag known CMV, EBV, HIV or tissue antigen associations. Pre-ART, post-ART and control groups were compared with Wilcoxon signed-rank tests and Holm-Bonferroni correction. TCRdb provides this immuneACCESS table in a form limited to in-frame rearrangements. Some clones are lacking; in checked studies, under half of them reflect an unresolved V gene, and why the rest are absent is not known. D and trimming were read from the DNA, whereas the V and J calls and clone size are those reported in that table. The sample table contains 30,000 to 40,000 clones; only one count was recorded for around 75% of them. Of the sample, about 5.2% falls within the top ten clones.

V loses 2 bases at its end and J loses 3 bases; junction bases beyond the gene matches: 4. The CDR3, from cysteine to phenylalanine, totals 16 residues. The kept DNA is CDR3 alone, 48 bases in frame from the first base. Sequences LNHNV (CDR1) and YYDKDF (CDR2) are obtained from the germline V gene (reference sequence). Inclusion was restricted to participants for whom at least one PBMC sample before ART initiation and at least two post-ART samples were available. Every participant with HIV received treatment in the United States of America. Cryopreserved samples of about 0.95-10 million PBMC were thawed and washed before DNA extraction. At the time of the earliest PBMC sample, participants with HIV were aged between about 23 and 55 years. Each participant contributed PBMC samples from 1-4 timepoints before ART initiation and 2-8 timepoints after ART initiation, with a median of 7 samples. Serial HIV viral load, CD4+ T-cell count, ART history and demographic data were obtained for every participant. Genomic DNA was extracted from unsorted PBMC with a Qiagen kit on a QIAcube, with processing performed in batches of 12 samples.

The study at large found these results: Starting ART was linked to a significant rise in TRB diversity, yet even after long-term ART the diversity remained significantly lower than in transplant donor controls. The samples span the years 2004 to 2017, and the ART regimens used at that time may not be as effective as current regimens. Expanded TRB clones identified before ART initiation dominated the repertoire across all time points, though the dominance fluctuated and decreased in many PLHIV after ART. Inferences about post-ART repertoire changes are limited because no data were available on ART adherence, viral resistance or therapy changes. Because pre-ART samples had limited cell numbers, unsorted PBMC were profiled rather than sorted CD4+ and CD8+ T cells. Because PBMC availability was limited, only the TCR beta chain was sequenced, with no alpha chain pairing. CDR3 length ranges in HIV repertoires were narrower than in controls, and network structure suggested an antigen-experienced repertoire with only a slight naive shift after ART.

Points on this clone: Its cognate antigen has yet to be identified. No base quality information exists; no much larger clone differs at one position.

Recombination linked TRBV15 to TRBJ2-3, with 11 junctional bases fitting TRBD2. The sample in question was unsorted PBMCs, obtained 1.5 years after starting antiretroviral therapy. This clonotype was sampled from a man aged 18-30 years with HIV. This receptor carries the CDR3 CATSRKLAGVTDTQYF. The DNA sequence is TGTGCCACCAGCAGAAAACTAGCGGGAGTGACAGATACGCAGTATTTT.